These 23 T cell receptor beta chains were sequenced from one sample in a study of beta chain features in type 1 diabetes. Study observations and caveats: TCRB CDR3 length was moderately but significantly reduced in all four CD4+ subsets of Type 1 diabetes patients.

What was sequenced were expressed TCRB transcripts, since all of the isolated RNA had been reverse transcribed. Using immunoSEQ multiplex PCR, the repertoire was profiled, and TCRdb retains in-frame clones only, with some absent. The table lists 300,000 to 450,000 clones, roughly a tenth of them singletons. Their target antigens are unknown. The sample comprised central memory CD4+ T cells from blood. Receptors were obtained from a man aged 25 to 45 with type 1 diabetes.

This clone was observed a handful of times. The genes are TRBV28 and TRBJ2-6, with 7 bases lining up with TRBD1. V shed 5 bases, J shed 0 bases, and the junction held 4 bases outside the gene matches. CDR3 length: 16 residues. CDR1 and CDR2 from the germline V gene are MDHEN and SYDVKM. The CDR3 is CASSRTGNSGANVLTF. For the CDR3, the DNA is TGTGCCAGCAGTCGGACAGGCAACTCTGGGGCCAACGTCCTGACTTTC.

The chain employs TRBV6-1 and TRBJ1-2; 7 positions match TRBD1. The germline CDR1 and CDR2 sequences are MNHNS and SASEGT. The CDR3 contains 13 residues. With V trimmed by 2 bases and J by 4 bases, 1 base remained unmatched. The CDR3 spells CASSERGPYGYTF. CDR3 bases: TGTGCCAGCAGTGAAAGGGGGCCCTATGGCTACACCTTC.

This clone was seen a handful of times. The chain carries TRBV7-3 and TRBJ1-1, with 8 bases identical to TRBD1. The V gene's germline CDR1 is SGHTA and CDR2 FQGTGA. The CDR3 has 18 residues. V gave up 1 base and J gave up 1 base; unmatched junction bases: 11. The CDR3 reads CASSLNPGTGLRNTEAFF. The DNA of the CDR3 is TGTGCCAGCAGCTTAAATCCGGGGACAGGTCTAAGGAACACTGAAGCTTTCTTT.

The chain has TRBV18 and TRBJ2-1, with D possibly matching TRBD2 (5 bases). This CDR3 has 15 amino acids. Between the trimmed V and J ends, which lost 5 bases and 3 bases, there was a span of 14 bases. Germline V CDR1 and CDR2: KGHSH, LQKENI. CDR3 region: CASSDTSEGYNEQFF. CDR3 in DNA: TGTGCCAGCTCAGACACCTCTGAGGGCTACAATGAGCAGTTCTTC. The variable domain in full, completed from reference TRBV18 and TRBJ2-1, reads NAGVMQNPRHLVRRRGQEARLRCSPMKGHSHVYWYRQLPEEGLKFMVYLQKENIIDESGMPKERFSAEFPKEGPSILRIQQVVRGDSAAYFCASSDTSEGYNEQFFGPGTRLTVL.

This clone showed up many times. The DNA for the CDR3 is TGTGCCAGCTCACATCCTCGTCGACAGGACTTCTACAATGAGCAGTTCTTC. Translation: CASSHPRRQDFYNEQFF. This chain connects TRBV18 to TRBJ2-1; a possible D gene is TRBD1 (6 bases). This CDR3 is built from 17 residues. Germline values: CDR1 KGHSH, CDR2 LQKENI. The V end was cut by 4 bases, the J end by 3 bases, with 19 bases between.

This clone has just a few counts. The rearrangement links TRBV5-4 to TRBJ1-1; D gene unclear. The germline gives CDR1 SGHNT, CDR2 YYREEE (reference sequence). Trimming cost V 0 bases and J 2 bases, with 5 bases left between them. The CDR3 is 13 residues long. CDR3 amino acids: CASSLVANTEAFF. CDR3 coding DNA: TGTGCCAGCAGCTTGGTAGCCAACACTGAAGCTTTCTTT.

The chain recombines TRBV13 with TRBJ2-3; 13 nucleotides line up with TRBD2. J lost 6 bases, V lost 1 base, and 7 bases had no gene match. This CDR3 is built from 17 residues. Germline V CDR1 and CDR2: PRHDT, FYEKMQ (reference sequence). The CDR3 nucleotides are TGTGCCAGCAGCTTAGTAGGACTAGCGGGAGTAGGGGATACGCAGTATTTT. As protein: CASSLVGLAGVGDTQYF.

The rearrangement joins TRBV5-8 to TRBJ1-5; no clear D gene. The V gene's germline CDR1 is SGHTS and CDR2 YDEGEE. V lost 0 bases, J lost 0 bases, and 7 bases lay in between. This CDR3 contains 15 residues. Here the CDR3 reads CASSLAEYSNQPQHF. Here the CDR3 DNA reads TGTGCCAGCAGCTTGGCAGAGTATAGCAATCAGCCCCAGCATTTT.

There are a few counts of this clone. The V gene is TRBV9, the J gene TRBJ1-4; D is uncertain. The CDR3 spans 12 residues. V was pared by 3 bases and J by 7 bases, with 7 bases between. Germline V gene sequence: CDR1 SGDLS, CDR2 YYNGEE. The CDR3 DNA reads TGTGCCAGCAGCGGCCTTAGTGAAAAACTGTTTTTT. This sequence encodes CASSGLSEKLFF.

The chain employs TRBV5-1 and TRBJ2-7, with D possibly being TRBD2 (6 bases). CDR1 is SGHRS, CDR2 YFSETQ, per germline. The length of the CDR3 is 13 residues. V shed 8 bases and J shed 3 bases, with 15 bases lying between them. The CDR3 sequence: CARRRAGVYEQYF. The CDR3 DNA sequence: TGCGCCAGAAGGAGGGCCGGGGTCTACGAGCAGTACTTC.

This clone occurred a few times. CDR3 DNA: TGTGCCAGCAGCCAGGACAGGGTTTACACCGGGGAGCTGTTTTTT. Protein: CASSQDRVYTGELFF. The chain uses TRBV6-6 and TRBJ2-2, with 8 bases matching TRBD1. The CDR3 is made up of 15 amino acids. Trimming at V came to 6 bases and at J to 3 bases, leaving 6 bases not matched to a gene. From germline, CDR1 is MNHNY and CDR2 SVGAGI (reference sequence).

This clone was detected a few times. The chain couples TRBV2 to TRBJ1-2; possibly TRBD1 for D (5 bases). The ends were cut back, 6 bases at V and 0 bases at J, with 11 bases in the middle. The CDR3 loop spans 14 amino acids. The germline CDR1 and CDR2 sequences are SNHLY and FYNNEI. The CDR3 bases are TGTGCCAGCAGCCGCGACAGCCCTAACTATGGCTACACCTTC. Translating it yields CASSRDSPNYGYTF.

The gene calls are TRBV4-3 and TRBJ2-3; D not resolved. CDR1 and CDR2 (germline): LGHNA, YSLEER. This CDR3 comprises 14 residues. Trimming stripped 4 bases from V and 2 bases from J, with 10 bases between. The chain's CDR3 is CASSLDKATDTQYF. DNA of the CDR3: TGCGCCAGCAGCCTAGACAAGGCCACAGATACGCAGTATTTT.

There are a few counts of this clone. The CDR3 DNA is TGTGCCACTACCTGGGACCCTGCCTACGAGCAGTACTTC. Translated, it gives CATTWDPAYEQYF. The gene calls are TRBV10-3 and TRBJ2-7; D tentatively fits TRBD1 or TRBD2 (5 bases each). Germline values: CDR1 ENHRY, CDR2 SYGVKD. V dropped 10 bases and J dropped 2 bases, with 15 bases sitting between them. The CDR3 consists of 13 residues.

The V call is TRBV18, the J call TRBJ1-4; weak D call: TRBD1 (5 bases). The CDR3 is 14 amino acids. Looked up from germline, CDR1 is KGHSH and CDR2 is LQKENI. V was shortened by 3 bases and J by 8 bases, with 13 bases between the two germline ends. As DNA, the CDR3 is TGTGCCAGCTCACCCGCCAGGACAATCGAAAAACTGTTTTTT. Encoded protein: CASSPARTIEKLFF.

This clone has a handful of counts. V gene TRBV5-1 combines with J gene TRBJ2-5; TRBD1 aligns across 10 bases. The CDR3 length is 14 residues. Trimming cost V 4 bases and J 3 bases; bases outside gene matches: 3. Germline V gene lookup returns CDR1 SGHRS and CDR2 YFSETQ. For the CDR3, the DNA is TGCGCCAGCAGCCCTGGGACAGGGGAAGAGACCCAGTACTTC. This gives the protein CASSPGTGEETQYF.

This clone was seen many times. This chain joins TRBV27 and TRBJ2-7; 7 bases are shared with TRBD2. Germline V gives CDR1 MNHEY, CDR2 SMNVEV (reference sequence). The CDR3 has 12 residues. V trimming: 11 bases; J trimming: 7 bases; junction bases outside the gene matches: 11. CDR3 sequence (DNA): TGTGCCTCAGGGAGGGCCCCGGGGGAGCAGTACTTC. As protein: CASGRAPGEQYF.

This clone was counted at least ten times. The rearrangement links TRBV29-1 to TRBJ1-1; D unclear. Deletions cut 8 bases from V and 0 bases from J, with 13 bases between. The CDR3 is 13 amino acids. Per germline, CDR1 SQVTM and CDR2 ANQGSEA. CDR3 protein: CSTRAVMNTEAFF. For the CDR3, the DNA is TGCAGCACCAGAGCAGTTATGAACACTGAAGCTTTCTTT.

The chain has TRBV5-4 and TRBJ2-7, with D tentatively TRBD1 (6 bases). Trimming removed 6 bases from V and 2 bases from J, with 15 bases in between. The CDR3 is 14 amino acids. CDR1 and CDR2 (germline): SGHNT, YYREEE (reference sequence). In DNA form, the CDR3 reads TGTGCCAGCAAACCGGGCCAGGGGCCCTACGAGCAGTACTTC. Protein: CASKPGQGPYEQYF.

This clone was recorded a few times. The chain has TRBV6-5 and TRBJ1-5; 11 bases agree with TRBD1. Germline V gene lookup returns CDR1 MNHEY and CDR2 SVGAGI. V lost 5 bases to trimming and J lost 6 bases; unmatched junction nucleotides: 3. The length of the CDR3 is 14 residues. The chain's CDR3 is CASSRGQGAQPQHF. CDR3 DNA sequence: TGTGCCAGCAGTCGCGGACAGGGGGCTCAGCCCCAGCATTTT.

This clone showed up just a few times. The chain links TRBV11-3 to TRBJ2-1; the D is unclear. V lost 4 bases to trimming and J lost 8 bases, with 6 bases between them. Germline-derived CDR1 and CDR2 are SGHNT and YENEEA. This CDR3 region has 11 residues. CDR3 amino acids: CASSSDHEQFF. The CDR3 nucleotides are TGTGCCAGCAGCTCGGATCATGAGCAGTTCTTC.

J is TRBJ2-2 and V is TRBV7-2; D is unclear. Germline values: CDR1 SGHTA, CDR2 FQGNSA. The CDR3 runs to 14 residues. V lost 3 bases to trimming and J lost 2 bases, with 7 bases between them. CDR3 in amino acids: CASSFNSNTGELFF. Written as DNA, the CDR3 is TGTGCCAGCAGCTTCAACAGCAACACCGGGGAGCTGTTTTTT.

CDR3 DNA sequence: TGTGCCAGCAGCTTAGCTAGCGGGAGCACCTACGAGCAGTACTTC. Translated, it gives CASSLASGSTYEQYF. The chain uses TRBV7-2 and TRBJ2-7, with 9 nucleotides matching TRBD2. From germline, CDR1 is SGHTA and CDR2 FQGNSA. The CDR3 length is 15 residues. The junction had 2 bases not matched to a gene; V was cut back by 0 bases and J by 2 bases.